These 17 T cell receptor beta chains were sequenced from one sample in a study of blood T cell repertoires in COVID-19. Repertoires were generated with immunoSEQ multiplex PCR, while TCRdb's copy carries only in-frame clones and drops some. Of over 400,000 clones in the sample, 88% were seen once. Sequenced sample: PBMCs or T cells enriched from blood (not recorded which). The receptors stem from an older woman who had recovered from COVID-19.

The CDR3 protein is CASSEVGPGGIGNTEAFF. CDR3 DNA: TGTGCCAGCAGTGAAGTGGGGCCAGGGGGCATAGGGAACACTGAAGCTTTCTTT. The chain recombines TRBV2 with TRBJ1-1, with 8 positions matching TRBD1. J was trimmed by 1 base and V by 1 base; bases with no gene match: 11. This CDR3 is 18 amino acids long. Germline V CDR1 and CDR2: SNHLY, FYNNEI.

V gene TRBV5-1 combines with J gene TRBJ1-1; 7 positions match TRBD1. The J segment lost 5 bases and the V segment lost 6 bases, leaving 7 bases of the junction unmatched. Germline assignment: CDR1 SGHRS and CDR2 YFSETQ. The CDR3 is 13 residues long. The CDR3 sequence is CASTSGGRTEAFF. Here the CDR3 DNA reads TGCGCCAGCACCTCAGGGGGGCGAACTGAAGCTTTCTTT.

The rearrangement joins TRBV28 to TRBJ2-7; 10 bases are a match to TRBD1. The germline V gene has CDR1 MDHEN and CDR2 SYDVKM. Trimming removed 3 bases from V and 3 bases from J; junction bases left unmatched: 8. The CDR3 is 16 residues long. In DNA form, the CDR3 reads TGTGCCAGCAGTTTCCCTCGGACAGGGGGTAGCTACGAGCAGTACGTC. It translates to CASSFPRTGGSYEQYV.

The genes are TRBV9 and TRBJ2-1, with D perhaps matching TRBD2 (5 bases). Trimming cost V 4 bases and J 6 bases, with 17 bases left between them. This CDR3 comprises 15 residues. CDR1 SGDLS and CDR2 YYNGEE come from the germline V gene. The CDR3 DNA follows: TGTGCCAGCAGCCAGACCCTAGACTATCTCAATGAGCAGTTCTTC. As protein: CASSQTLDYLNEQFF.

CDR3 nucleotide sequence: TGTGCCAGCAGCTCCGAGCCAGATACGCAGTATTTT. Protein sequence: CASSSEPDTQYF. This chain joins TRBV7-9 and TRBJ2-3; unclear D gene. The CDR3 totals 12 residues. Germline CDR1 is SEHNR and CDR2 is FQNEAQ (reference sequence). V lost 4 bases to trimming and J lost 4 bases, with 6 bases between them.

J is TRBJ2-3 and V is TRBV13; 9 bases align to TRBD1. V gave up 4 bases and J gave up 3 bases; unmatched junction bases: 5. The CDR3 spans 15 residues. CDR1 is PRHDT and CDR2 is FYEKMQ in the germline V gene (reference sequence). CDR3 residues: CASSWGQGRTDTQYF. The CDR3 region has the DNA TGTGCCAGCAGCTGGGGACAGGGAAGAACAGATACGCAGTATTTT.

V is TRBV5-1 and J is TRBJ2-1; 8 bases map to TRBD2. The germline CDR1 and CDR2 sequences are SGHRS and YFSETQ. This CDR3 spans 15 amino acids. J gave up 4 bases and V 4 bases, and 7 bases lay outside the gene matches. CDR3 nucleotide sequence: TGCGCCAGCAGCATCAGCGGGGGACCGTACAATGAGCAGTTCTTC. Its protein is CASSISGGPYNEQFF.

This clone occurred a few times. J is TRBJ2-2 and V is TRBV5-4, with TRBD1 as a possible D gene (5 bases). V was cut by 1 base and J by 1 base, with 5 bases left in between. The CDR3 runs 14 residues. Germline V gives CDR1 SGHNT, CDR2 YYREEE (reference sequence). Here the CDR3 reads CASSLTGNTGELFF. CDR3 coding DNA: TGTGCCAGCAGCTTGACAGGGAACACCGGGGAGCTGTTTTTT.

The chain employs TRBV5-1 and TRBJ1-1; perhaps TRBD1 as D (5 bases). Germline assignment: CDR1 SGHRS and CDR2 YFSETQ. This CDR3 spans 14 amino acids. Trimming cost V 4 bases and J 0 bases, with 10 bases left between them. CDR3: CASSMTVLNTEAFF. The CDR3 bases are TGCGCCAGCAGCATGACAGTCCTGAACACTGAAGCTTTCTTT.

The chain uses TRBV28 and TRBJ1-4; D possibly corresponds to TRBD1 (6 bases). V lost 4 bases, J lost 8 bases, and 17 bases lay in between. The CDR3 consists of 15 residues. Germline values: CDR1 MDHEN, CDR2 SYDVKM. The CDR3 here is CASSSSRDMREKLFF. CDR3 sequence (DNA): TGTGCCAGCAGTTCCTCCAGGGACATGAGGGAAAAACTGTTTTTT.

The J gene is TRBJ2-2, the V gene TRBV28, with 9 bases matching TRBD1. V was clipped by 5 bases and J by 5 bases; unmatched bases: 9. The CDR3 covers 16 residues. Germline CDR1 is MDHEN and CDR2 is SYDVKM. CDR3 loop: CASSPLTGGATGELFF. CDR3 nucleotide sequence: TGTGCCAGCAGTCCCCTAACAGGGGGCGCGACCGGGGAGCTGTTTTTT.

Note on this clone: At one end, the junction sequence differs from germline, possibly due to a read error. The chain has TRBV3-1 (or the pseudogene TRBV3-2) and TRBJ1-2, with D possibly matching TRBD1 (6 bases). The CDR3 is 14 amino acids. Germline loops: CDR1 LGHDT, CDR2 YNNKEL (reference sequence). CDR3 protein: CASSQVQGLRGNAF. The CDR3 region has the DNA TGTGCCAGCAGCCAGGTACAGGGCCTCCGGGGAAACGCCTTC.

The rearrangement joins TRBV5-1 to TRBJ1-1; no firm D call. The CDR3 length is 14 residues. The ends were cut back, 3 bases at V and 1 base at J, with 10 bases in the middle. Germline assignment: CDR1 SGHRS and CDR2 YFSETQ. CDR3 DNA sequence: TGCGCCAGCAGCTCGCCGAGAACGAACACTGAAGCTTTCTTT. Translating gives CASSSPRTNTEAFF.

V and J are TRBV7-8 and TRBJ1-6; 7 nucleotides agree with TRBD1. Germline CDR1 SGHVS, CDR2 FQNEAQ. The CDR3 spans 15 residues. Trimming at V came to 0 bases and at J to 7 bases, leaving 3 bases not matched to a gene. The CDR3 loop is CASSLATGYNSPLHF. Written as DNA, the CDR3 is TGTGCCAGCAGCTTAGCGACAGGGTACAATTCACCCCTCCACTTT.

This sequence joins TRBV18 and TRBJ1-3; the D is unclear. V lost 5 bases and J 0 bases, leaving 8 bases between the germline ends. The CDR3 is 14 amino acids. The V gene's germline CDR1 is KGHSH and CDR2 LQKENI. The CDR3 is CASSSQLSGNTIYF. DNA for the CDR3: TGTGCCAGCTCATCACAGCTCTCTGGAAACACCATATATTTT.

The V call is TRBV12-3 or TRBV12-4, the J call TRBJ2-5, with TRBD1 identical over 7 bases. The CDR3 is made up of 13 amino acids. Trimming cost V 6 bases and J 5 bases; bases outside gene matches: 6. CDR3 sequence (DNA): TGTGCCAGCAGGCTAGGGGGCGACGAGACCCAGTACTTC. This encodes CASRLGGDETQYF.

The chain is built from TRBV9 and TRBJ2-2, with 8 bases fitting TRBD2. The CDR3 spans 16 residues. Germline CDR1 reads SGDLS; CDR2 reads YYNGEE. V shed 3 bases, J shed 5 bases, and the junction held 9 bases outside the gene matches. CDR3 nucleotide sequence: TGTGCCAGCAGCGAACGCCCGGGGGGGAGGACCGGGGAGCTGTTTTTT. Its protein is CASSERPGGRTGELFF.